Included here is one T cell receptor beta chain sequence, with context. No antigen is known for it. The time point: newly diagnosed, previously untreated cHL patient sample. Serving as comparison were PBMCs from newly diagnosed, untreated classical Hodgkin lymphoma, which were sequenced alongside the relapsed/refractory trial patients. TCRdb keeps only in-frame clones here, not all; method: immunoSEQ multiplex PCR. The data hold 70,000 or so clones, with 93% observed a single time. This specimen comes from a study of PD-1 blockade in classical Hodgkin lymphoma. The CDR3 has 14 amino acids. The germline V gene encodes CDR1 SGHDT and CDR2 YYEEEE. The V gene lost 0 bases and the J gene lost 6 bases, with 11 bases spanning the gap. General observations from the study: Lower baseline TCR diversity was reported for newly diagnosed patients than for healthy donors.

The TCR comes from a human donor with classical Hodgkin lymphoma. The rearrangement joins TRBV5-6 to TRBJ2-3; D not resolved. The sequencing sample was made of peripheral blood mononuclear cells (PBMCs). In DNA form, the CDR3 reads TGTGCCAGCAGCTTGGTTACAAAACCCGATACGCAGTATTTT. This translates into CASSLVTKPDTQYF.